These T cell receptor beta chains were read from a single sample in a study of prognosis after radiotherapy for stage I lung cancer. Via MiXCR, TCRdb re-called the multiplex PCR reads, giving one row per CDR3 protein. The table shows around 23,000 distinct CDR3 sequences, with approximately 45% occurring only once. This sample comprised PBMCs, obtained before or after stereotactic body radiation therapy (not recorded which). Every receptor here comes from a donor aged 50 or older with non-small cell lung cancer. CDR3s include the opening cysteine and the closing phenylalanine or tryptophan. The order of the fields is clone size, D gene, V gene, J gene, CDR3 protein, CDR3 DNA. D genes are given only for firm matches. Rows may omit the clone size; those that give it use once, few, many or a size class.

clone_size: many
d_call: NA
v_call: TRBV6-5
j_call: TRBJ2-5
cdr3_aa: CASSYAETQYF
cdr3_nt: TGTGCCAGCAGTTACGCCGAGACCCAGTACTTC

clone_size: many
d_call: NA
v_call: TRBV7-9
j_call: TRBJ2-3
cdr3_aa: CASSLGTFTDTQYF
cdr3_nt: TGTGCCAGCAGCTTAGGGACTTTCACAGATACGCAGTATTTT

clone_size: NA
d_call: TRBD1
v_call: TRBV5-1
j_call: TRBJ2-7
cdr3_aa: CASTKSPRTGAKQYF
cdr3_nt: TGCGCCAGCACCAAGTCCCCGCGGACAGGAGCCAAGCAGTACTTC

clone_size: NA
d_call: NA
v_call: TRBV18
j_call: TRBJ1-5
cdr3_aa: CASSPGDQPQHF
cdr3_nt: TGTGCCAGCTCACCAGGGGATCAGCCCCAGCATTTT

clone_size: once
d_call: NA
v_call: TRBV27
j_call: TRBJ1-3
cdr3_aa: CSSSSGVPSGNTIYF
cdr3_nt: TGTTCCAGCAGTTCCGGCGTGCCCTCTGGAAACACCATATATTTT

clone_size: many
d_call: NA
v_call: TRBV5-4
j_call: TRBJ1-6
cdr3_aa: CASSYQITGSYNSPLHF
cdr3_nt: TGTGCCAGCAGCTACCAAATCACGGGTTCCTATAATTCACCCCTCCACTTT

clone_size: NA
d_call: NA
v_call: TRBV19
j_call: TRBJ2-2
cdr3_aa: CASSFMAGTVEPFF
cdr3_nt: TGTGCCAGTAGTTTCATGGCGGGGACCGTGGAGCCGTTTTTT

clone_size: NA
d_call: NA
v_call: TRBV13
j_call: TRBJ2-2
cdr3_aa: CASSLAAPGELFF
cdr3_nt: TGTGCCAGCAGCTTAGCTGCGCCCGGGGAGCTGTTTTTT

clone_size: many
d_call: NA
v_call: TRBV29-1
j_call: TRBJ1-1
cdr3_aa: CSVGSLAGNTEAFF
cdr3_nt: TGCAGCGTTGGGAGTTTGGCTGGGAACACTGAAGCTTTCTTT

clone_size: many
d_call: NA
v_call: TRBV12-5
j_call: TRBJ2-1
cdr3_aa: CASGLGSSSKGQEQFF
cdr3_nt: TGTGCTAGTGGTTTGGGTTCCAGTTCCAAGGGCCAGGAGCAGTTCTTC

clone_size: medium-sized
d_call: NA
v_call: TRBV2
j_call: TRBJ1-6
cdr3_aa: CASSGAPGSPLHF
cdr3_nt: TGTGCCAGCAGTGGGGCCCCCGGGTCACCCCTCCACTTT

clone_size: many
d_call: TRBD1
v_call: TRBV7-9
j_call: TRBJ2-2
cdr3_aa: CASSLQGNGELFF
cdr3_nt: TGTGCCAGCAGCCTACAGGGGAACGGGGAGCTGTTTTTT

clone_size: NA
d_call: NA
v_call: TRBV7-9
j_call: TRBJ1-2
cdr3_aa: CASSLGSTSGYTF
cdr3_nt: TGTGCCAGCAGCCTTGGGTCGACATCCGGCTACACCTTC

clone_size: many
d_call: NA
v_call: TRBV7-2
j_call: TRBJ1-2
cdr3_aa: CASSGGWDAYGYTF
cdr3_nt: TGTGCCAGCAGCGGGGGGTGGGACGCCTATGGCTACACCTTC

clone_size: NA
d_call: TRBD2
v_call: TRBV20-1
j_call: TRBJ2-3
cdr3_aa: CSASAVLAASTDTQYF
cdr3_nt: TGCAGTGCTAGTGCCGTACTAGCGGCCAGCACAGATACGCAGTATTTT

clone_size: many
d_call: NA
v_call: TRBV4-3
j_call: TRBJ2-7
cdr3_aa: CASSRSRDLYYEQYF
cdr3_nt: TGCGCCAGCAGCCGGTCCAGGGACCTTTACTACGAGCAGTACTTC

clone_size: NA
d_call: NA
v_call: TRBV6-1
j_call: TRBJ2-1
cdr3_aa: CASSGVREPYNEQFF
cdr3_nt: TGTGCCAGCAGTGGAGTCAGGGAACCCTACAATGAGCAGTTCTTC

clone_size: many
d_call: NA
v_call: TRBV7-9
j_call: TRBJ2-1
cdr3_aa: CASSAPFTDEQFF
cdr3_nt: TGTGCCAGCAGCGCACCCTTCACTGACGAGCAGTTCTTC

clone_size: NA
d_call: NA
v_call: TRBV6-5
j_call: TRBJ1-2
cdr3_aa: CASSYPDSGGYGYTF
cdr3_nt: TGTGCCAGCAGTTACCCGGACAGTGGAGGCTATGGCTACACCTTC

clone_size: many
d_call: TRBD1
v_call: TRBV12-3/TRBV12-4
j_call: TRBJ2-3
cdr3_aa: CASRRTGGTDTQYF
cdr3_nt: TGTGCCAGCAGACGGACAGGGGGAACAGATACGCAGTATTTT

clone_size: NA
d_call: TRBD1
v_call: TRBV19
j_call: TRBJ2-2
cdr3_aa: CASSMKTGVPNTGELFF
cdr3_nt: TGTGCCAGTAGTATGAAGACAGGGGTCCCGAACACCGGGGAGCTGTTTTTT

clone_size: NA
d_call: NA
v_call: TRBV6-2/TRBV6-3
j_call: TRBJ2-7
cdr3_aa: CASSPSPRYEQYF
cdr3_nt: TGTGCCAGCAGCCCCTCCCCCCGGTACGAGCAGTACTTC

clone_size: NA
d_call: TRBD1
v_call: TRBV6-1
j_call: TRBJ1-2
cdr3_aa: CASRDSDRVNTF
cdr3_nt: TGTGCCAGCAGAGATTCTGACAGGGTAAACACCTTC

clone_size: NA
d_call: TRBD2
v_call: TRBV7-6
j_call: TRBJ2-5
cdr3_aa: CASSSPPAALRGGGGETQYF
cdr3_nt: TGTGCCAGCAGCTCCCCTCCAGCGGCCTTGCGGGGGGGGGGGGGAGAGACCCAGTACTTC

clone_size: medium-sized
d_call: TRBD2
v_call: TRBV27
j_call: TRBJ2-1
cdr3_aa: CASSSGTSGYNEQFF
cdr3_nt: TGTGCCAGCAGTAGCGGGACTAGTGGCTACAATGAGCAGTTCTTC

clone_size: many
d_call: NA
v_call: TRBV5-1
j_call: TRBJ2-2
cdr3_aa: CASSLRTVTTGELFF
cdr3_nt: TGCGCCAGCAGCCTCCGGACAGTAACCACCGGGGAGCTGTTTTTT

clone_size: many
d_call: NA
v_call: TRBV18
j_call: TRBJ2-3
cdr3_aa: CASSPRSDTDTQYF
cdr3_nt: TGTGCCAGCTCACCACGGAGCGACACAGATACGCAGTATTTT

clone_size: many
d_call: NA
v_call: TRBV29-1
j_call: TRBJ1-2
cdr3_aa: CSVATGHNYGYTF
cdr3_nt: TGCAGCGTAGCGACAGGACATAACTATGGCTACACCTTC

clone_size: many
d_call: NA
v_call: TRBV6-2/TRBV6-3
j_call: TRBJ2-5
cdr3_aa: CASSYLRHQETQYF
cdr3_nt: TGTGCCAGCAGTTACTTAAGACACCAAGAGACCCAGTACTTC

clone_size: NA
d_call: NA
v_call: TRBV27
j_call: TRBJ2-6
cdr3_aa: CASSRDGLSGANVLTF
cdr3_nt: TGTGCCAGCAGCCGGGACGGGCTCTCTGGGGCCAACGTCCTGACTTTC

clone_size: medium-sized
d_call: TRBD1
v_call: TRBV28
j_call: TRBJ1-5
cdr3_aa: CASSFRGGQPQHF
cdr3_nt: TGTGCCAGCAGTTTCAGGGGGGGTCAGCCCCAGCATTTT

clone_size: NA
d_call: TRBD1
v_call: TRBV6-1
j_call: TRBJ1-6
cdr3_aa: CASRGGQGDSPLHF
cdr3_nt: TGTGCCAGCAGGGGGGGACAGGGAGATTCACCCCTCCACTTT

clone_size: many
d_call: TRBD2
v_call: TRBV20-1
j_call: TRBJ2-1
cdr3_aa: CSARDITLSSGKSLYGNEQFF
cdr3_nt: TGCAGTGCTAGAGATATTACTCTGTCTAGCGGGAAATCTTTGTACGGCAATGAGCAGTTCTTC

clone_size: NA
d_call: NA
v_call: TRBV4-3
j_call: TRBJ1-2
cdr3_aa: CASSQDHGGGYTF
cdr3_nt: TGCGCCAGCAGCCAAGATCACGGGGGCGGCTACACCTTC

clone_size: NA
d_call: NA
v_call: TRBV6-2/TRBV6-3
j_call: TRBJ2-5
cdr3_aa: CASSEQETQYF
cdr3_nt: TGTGCCAGCAGTGAACAAGAGACCCAGTACTTC

clone_size: NA
d_call: TRBD1
v_call: TRBV10-3
j_call: TRBJ2-3
cdr3_aa: CATTIDRANTDTQYF
cdr3_nt: TGTGCCACCACTATCGACAGGGCCAACACAGATACGCAGTATTTT

clone_size: once
d_call: NA
v_call: TRBV27
j_call: TRBJ2-2
cdr3_aa: CASSLSGSGELLF
cdr3_nt: TGTGCCAGCAGTTTATCGGGCTCCGGGGAGCTGCTTTTT

clone_size: NA
d_call: NA
v_call: TRBV6-2/TRBV6-3
j_call: TRBJ2-3
cdr3_aa: CASRVGGVSTDTQYF
cdr3_nt: TGTGCCAGCAGGGTTGGCGGGGTTAGCACAGATACGCAGTATTTT

clone_size: NA
d_call: NA
v_call: TRBV6-1
j_call: TRBJ1-5
cdr3_aa: CASSYPNPDSSGNQPQHF
cdr3_nt: TGTGCCAGCAGTTACCCTAATCCTGACAGTTCTGGCAATCAGCCCCAGCATTTT

clone_size: many
d_call: TRBD1
v_call: TRBV5-1
j_call: TRBJ1-4
cdr3_aa: CASSGQGGEKLFF
cdr3_nt: TGCGCCAGCAGCGGACAGGGGGGTGAAAAACTGTTTTTT

clone_size: NA
d_call: NA
v_call: TRBV13
j_call: TRBJ2-7
cdr3_aa: CASRKDGRYEQYF
cdr3_nt: TGTGCCAGCAGGAAGGACGGACGATACGAGCAGTACTTC

clone_size: many
d_call: NA
v_call: TRBV5-6
j_call: TRBJ1-3
cdr3_aa: CASSLRGAGNTIYF
cdr3_nt: TGTGCCAGCAGCTTGCGGGGGGCAGGAAACACCATATATTTT

clone_size: many
d_call: TRBD1
v_call: TRBV3-1
j_call: TRBJ2-7
cdr3_aa: CASSRGQQSIYEQYF
cdr3_nt: TGTGCCAGCAGCCGGGGACAGCAATCGATCTACGAGCAGTACTTC

clone_size: medium-sized
d_call: TRBD2
v_call: TRBV5-1
j_call: TRBJ2-2
cdr3_aa: CASSSRSGRAGTGELFF
cdr3_nt: TGCGCCAGCAGTTCGAGGAGCGGGAGGGCCGGCACCGGGGAGCTGTTTTTT

clone_size: few
d_call: NA
v_call: TRBV6-1
j_call: TRBJ2-1
cdr3_aa: CASSPERVKGNEQFF
cdr3_nt: TGTGCCAGCAGTCCCGAGCGGGTTAAAGGCAATGAGCAGTTCTTC

clone_size: NA
d_call: NA
v_call: TRBV11-1
j_call: TRBJ1-1
cdr3_aa: CSSSSTVMNTEAFF
cdr3_nt: TGTTCCAGCAGCTCCACGGTGATGAACACTGAAGCTTTCTTT

clone_size: many
d_call: TRBD2
v_call: TRBV6-4
j_call: TRBJ2-1
cdr3_aa: CASSPLAGGPVNEQFF
cdr3_nt: TGTGCCAGCAGTCCCCTAGCGGGAGGCCCGGTAAATGAGCAGTTCTTC

clone_size: NA
d_call: TRBD2
v_call: TRBV12-3/TRBV12-4
j_call: TRBJ2-1
cdr3_aa: CASTKSGVYNEQFF
cdr3_nt: TGTGCCAGCACCAAAAGCGGGGTATACAATGAGCAGTTCTTC

clone_size: many
d_call: NA
v_call: TRBV2
j_call: TRBJ1-2
cdr3_aa: CASRDRGAIYGYTF
cdr3_nt: TGTGCCAGCAGGGACCGGGGGGCTATTTATGGCTACACCTTC